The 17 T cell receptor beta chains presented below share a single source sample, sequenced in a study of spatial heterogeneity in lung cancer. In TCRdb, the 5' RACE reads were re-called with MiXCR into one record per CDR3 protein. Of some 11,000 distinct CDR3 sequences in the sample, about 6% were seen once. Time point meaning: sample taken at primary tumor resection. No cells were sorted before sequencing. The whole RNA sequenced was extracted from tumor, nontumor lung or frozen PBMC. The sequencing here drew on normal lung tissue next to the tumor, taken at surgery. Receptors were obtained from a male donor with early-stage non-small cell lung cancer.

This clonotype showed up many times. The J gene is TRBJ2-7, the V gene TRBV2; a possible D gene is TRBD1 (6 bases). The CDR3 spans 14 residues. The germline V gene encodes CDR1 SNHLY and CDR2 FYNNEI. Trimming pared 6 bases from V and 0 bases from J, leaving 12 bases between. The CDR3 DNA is TGTGCCAGCAGATCGGGACACCTCTCCTACGAGCAGTACTTC. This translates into CASRSGHLSYEQYF.

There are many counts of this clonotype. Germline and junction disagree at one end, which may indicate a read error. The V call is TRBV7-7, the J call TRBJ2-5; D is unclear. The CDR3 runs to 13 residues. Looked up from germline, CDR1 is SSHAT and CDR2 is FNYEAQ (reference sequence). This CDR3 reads CASTLLPQETQYF. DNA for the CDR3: TGTGCTAGCACACTCCTCCCCCAAGAGACCCAGTACTTC.

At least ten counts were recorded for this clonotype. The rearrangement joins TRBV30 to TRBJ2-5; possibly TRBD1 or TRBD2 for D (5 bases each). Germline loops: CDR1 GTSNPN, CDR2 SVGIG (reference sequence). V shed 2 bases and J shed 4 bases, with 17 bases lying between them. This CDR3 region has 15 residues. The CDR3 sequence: CAWSKGNTLAETQYF. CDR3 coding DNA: TGTGCCTGGAGTAAGGGGAATACGCTAGCAGAGACCCAGTACTTC.

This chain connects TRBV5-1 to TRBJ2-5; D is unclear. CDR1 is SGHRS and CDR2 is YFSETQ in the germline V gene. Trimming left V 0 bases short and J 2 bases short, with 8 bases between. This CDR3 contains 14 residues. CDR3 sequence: CASSLGQQQETQYF. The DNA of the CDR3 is TGCGCCAGCAGCTTGGGTCAACAGCAAGAGACCCAGTACTTC.

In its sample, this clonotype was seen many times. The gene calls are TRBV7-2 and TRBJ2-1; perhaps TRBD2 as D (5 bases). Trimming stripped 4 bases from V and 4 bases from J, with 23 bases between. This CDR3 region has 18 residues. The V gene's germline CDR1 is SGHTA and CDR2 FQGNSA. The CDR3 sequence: CASSSTSRGLGGYNEQFF. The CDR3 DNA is TGTGCCAGCAGCTCAACTTCCCGAGGGCTAGGTGGTTACAATGAGCAGTTCTTC.

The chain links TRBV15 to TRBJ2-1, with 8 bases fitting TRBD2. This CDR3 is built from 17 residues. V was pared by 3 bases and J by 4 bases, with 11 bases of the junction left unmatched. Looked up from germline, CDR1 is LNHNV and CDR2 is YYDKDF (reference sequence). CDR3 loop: CATSRTSGLALYNEQFF. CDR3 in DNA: TGTGCCACCAGCAGGACCTCCGGACTAGCACTGTACAATGAGCAGTTCTTC.

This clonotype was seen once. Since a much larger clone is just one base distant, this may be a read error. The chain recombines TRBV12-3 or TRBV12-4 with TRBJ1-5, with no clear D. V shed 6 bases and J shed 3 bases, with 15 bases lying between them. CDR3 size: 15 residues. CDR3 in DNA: TGTGCCAGCAGACTCGACTGGGTACCCAATCAGCCCCAGCATTTT. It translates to CASRLDWVPNQPQHF.

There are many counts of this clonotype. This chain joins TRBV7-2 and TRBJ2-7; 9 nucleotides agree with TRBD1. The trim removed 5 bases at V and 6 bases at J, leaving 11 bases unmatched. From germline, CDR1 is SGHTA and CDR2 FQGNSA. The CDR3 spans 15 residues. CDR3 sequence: CASSQIHRGRSEQYF. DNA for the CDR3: TGTGCCAGCAGCCAAATCCACAGGGGGCGTTCCGAGCAGTACTTC.

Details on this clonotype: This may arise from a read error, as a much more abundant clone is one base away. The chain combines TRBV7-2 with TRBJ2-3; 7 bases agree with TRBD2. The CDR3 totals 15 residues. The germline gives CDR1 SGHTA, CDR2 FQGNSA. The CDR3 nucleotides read TGTGCCAGCAGCTTAGTCGGGGGGTTGGAAGATATGCAGTATTTT. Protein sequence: CASSLVGGLEDMQYF.

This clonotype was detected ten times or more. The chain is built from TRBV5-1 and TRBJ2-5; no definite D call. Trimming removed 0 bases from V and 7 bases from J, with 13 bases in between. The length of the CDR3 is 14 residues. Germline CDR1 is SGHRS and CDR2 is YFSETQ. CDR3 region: CASSLEVSEGTQYF. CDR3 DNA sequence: TGCGCCAGCAGCTTGGAGGTATCTGAAGGGACCCAGTACTTC.

CDR3 nucleotide sequence: TGTGCCAGCAGAAACACAGGGGATAGAGGTGAAAAACTGTTTTTT. Translated, it gives CASRNTGDRGEKLFF. The gene calls are TRBV12-3 or TRBV12-4 and TRBJ1-4; 7 positions match TRBD1. V gave up 6 bases and J gave up 7 bases; unmatched junction bases: 11. The CDR3 covers 15 residues.

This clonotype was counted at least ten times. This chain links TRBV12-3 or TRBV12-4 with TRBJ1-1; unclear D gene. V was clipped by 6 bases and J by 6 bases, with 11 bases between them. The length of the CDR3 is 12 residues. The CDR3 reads CASSRNQPEAFF. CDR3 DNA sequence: TGTGCCAGCAGCCGAAATCAGCCTGAAGCTTTCTTT.

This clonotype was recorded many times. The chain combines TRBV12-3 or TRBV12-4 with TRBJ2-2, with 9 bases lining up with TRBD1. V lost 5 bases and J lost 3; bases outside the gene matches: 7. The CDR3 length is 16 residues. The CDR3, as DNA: TGTGCCAGCAGTCCCACATGGACAGGGGACACCGGGGAGCTGTTTTTT. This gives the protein CASSPTWTGDTGELFF.

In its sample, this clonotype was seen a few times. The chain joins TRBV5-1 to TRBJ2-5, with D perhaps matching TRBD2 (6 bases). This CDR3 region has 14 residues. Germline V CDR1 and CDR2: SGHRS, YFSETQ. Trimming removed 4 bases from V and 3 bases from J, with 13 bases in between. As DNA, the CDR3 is TGCGCCAGCAGCCCGGGAGATTGGGAAGAGACCCAGTACTTC. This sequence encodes CASSPGDWEETQYF.

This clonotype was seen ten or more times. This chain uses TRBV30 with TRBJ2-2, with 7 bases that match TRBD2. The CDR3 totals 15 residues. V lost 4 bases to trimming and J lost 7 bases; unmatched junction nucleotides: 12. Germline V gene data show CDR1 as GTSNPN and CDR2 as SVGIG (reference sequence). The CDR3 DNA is TGTGCCTGGACCGAGGGTGGGAGGGCCCTCGGGGAGCTGTTTTTT. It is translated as CAWTEGGRALGELFF.

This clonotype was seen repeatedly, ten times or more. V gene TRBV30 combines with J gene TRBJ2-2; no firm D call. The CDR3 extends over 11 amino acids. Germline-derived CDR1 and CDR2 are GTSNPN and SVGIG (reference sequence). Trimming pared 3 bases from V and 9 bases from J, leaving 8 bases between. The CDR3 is CAWREHRELFF. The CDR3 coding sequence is TGTGCCTGGAGGGAACATCGGGAGCTGTTTTTT.

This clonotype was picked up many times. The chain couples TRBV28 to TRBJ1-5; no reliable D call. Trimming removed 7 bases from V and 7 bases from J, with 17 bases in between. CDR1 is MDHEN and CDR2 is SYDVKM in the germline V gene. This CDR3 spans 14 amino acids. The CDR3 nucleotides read TGTGCCAGCATATCCTTGGGGTCCGACCAGCCCCAGCATTTT. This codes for CASISLGSDQPQHF.